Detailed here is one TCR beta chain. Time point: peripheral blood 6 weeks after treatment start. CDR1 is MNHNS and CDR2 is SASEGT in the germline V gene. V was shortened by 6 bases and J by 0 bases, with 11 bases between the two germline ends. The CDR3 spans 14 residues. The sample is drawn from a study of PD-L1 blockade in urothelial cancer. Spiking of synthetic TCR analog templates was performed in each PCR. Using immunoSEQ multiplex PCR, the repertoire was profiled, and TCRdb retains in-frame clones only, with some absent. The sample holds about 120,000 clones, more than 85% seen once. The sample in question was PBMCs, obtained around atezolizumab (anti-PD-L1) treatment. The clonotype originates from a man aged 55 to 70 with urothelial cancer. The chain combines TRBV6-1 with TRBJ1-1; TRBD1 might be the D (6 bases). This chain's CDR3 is CASRSGQLNTEAFF. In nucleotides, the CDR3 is TGTGCCAGCAGATCAGGACAGCTGAACACTGAAGCTTTCTTT.